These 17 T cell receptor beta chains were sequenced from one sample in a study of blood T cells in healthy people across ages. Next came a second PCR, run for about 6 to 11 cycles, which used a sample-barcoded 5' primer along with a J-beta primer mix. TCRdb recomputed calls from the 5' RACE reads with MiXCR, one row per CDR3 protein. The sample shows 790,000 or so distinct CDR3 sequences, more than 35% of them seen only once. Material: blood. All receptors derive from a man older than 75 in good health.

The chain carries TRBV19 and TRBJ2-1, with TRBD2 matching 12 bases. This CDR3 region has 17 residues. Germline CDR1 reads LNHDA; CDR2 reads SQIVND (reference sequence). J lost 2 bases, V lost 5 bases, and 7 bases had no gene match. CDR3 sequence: CASSHTSGRKAYNEQFF. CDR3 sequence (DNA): TGTGCCAGTAGTCACACTAGCGGGAGGAAGGCCTACAATGAGCAGTTCTTC.

For the CDR3, the DNA is TGTGCCAGCAGAACTATGAAGGGACAGGACACGCAGTATTTT. The encoded protein is CASRTMKGQDTQYF. The chain combines TRBV27 with TRBJ2-3, with 8 positions matching TRBD1. The ends lost 6 bases at V and 9 bases at J; junction bases unmatched: 11. CDR3 length: 14 residues. Per the germline V gene, CDR1 is MNHEY and CDR2 is SMNVEV (reference sequence).

This chain's CDR3 is CASRSGVLGGSLWNEQFF. The CDR3, as DNA: TGTGCCAGCAGGAGTGGGGTGTTAGGCGGGAGTTTATGGAATGAGCAGTTCTTC. The V and J genes are TRBV6-2 or TRBV6-3 and TRBJ2-1; 7 bases fit TRBD2. The CDR3 has 18 amino acids. The V gene end was trimmed by 6 bases and the J gene end by 7 bases; junction bases not matched to a gene: 21. Germline values: CDR1 MNHEY, CDR2 SVGEGT.

DNA of the CDR3: TGCAGTGCTAATCAACTAGCGGGGGGAAACGAGCAGTACTTC. The encoded protein is CSANQLAGGNEQYF. The chain links TRBV20-1 to TRBJ2-5; 12 positions agree with TRBD2. With the DNA end fitting TRBJ2-7 better, the J assignment may be wrong. CDR1 and CDR2 from the germline V gene are DFQATT and SNEGSKA (reference sequence). CDR3 size: 14 residues.

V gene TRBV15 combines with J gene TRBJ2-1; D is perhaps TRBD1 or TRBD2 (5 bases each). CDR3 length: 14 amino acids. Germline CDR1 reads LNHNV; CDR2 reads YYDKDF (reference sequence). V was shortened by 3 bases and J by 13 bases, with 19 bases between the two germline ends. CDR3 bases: TGTGCCACCAGCAGGGACTTAAGCAGGGAGACCCAGTTCTTC. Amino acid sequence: CATSRDLSRETQFF.

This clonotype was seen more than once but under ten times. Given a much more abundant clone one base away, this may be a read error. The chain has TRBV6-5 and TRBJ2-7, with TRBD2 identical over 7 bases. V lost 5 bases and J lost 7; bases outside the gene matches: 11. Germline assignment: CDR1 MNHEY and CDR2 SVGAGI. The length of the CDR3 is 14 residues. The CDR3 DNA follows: TGTGCCAGCAGTCTCGGACTAGAGCGGAATGAGCAGTACTTC. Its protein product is CASSLGLERNEQYF.

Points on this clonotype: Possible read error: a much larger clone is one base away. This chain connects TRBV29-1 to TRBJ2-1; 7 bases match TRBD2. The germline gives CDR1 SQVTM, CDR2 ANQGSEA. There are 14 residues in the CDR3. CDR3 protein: CSVEGGSPYNGQFF. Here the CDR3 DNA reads TGCAGCGTTGAAGGCGGGAGTCCCTACAATGGGCAGTTCTTC.

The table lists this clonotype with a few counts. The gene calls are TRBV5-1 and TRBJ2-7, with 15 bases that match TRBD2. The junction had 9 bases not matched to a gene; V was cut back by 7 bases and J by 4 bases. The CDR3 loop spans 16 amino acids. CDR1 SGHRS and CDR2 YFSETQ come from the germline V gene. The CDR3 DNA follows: TGCGCCAGCGGCGATCCGGGACTAGCGGGAGGATACGAGCAGTACTTC. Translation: CASGDPGLAGGYEQYF.

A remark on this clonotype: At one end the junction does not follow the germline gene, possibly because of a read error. CDR3 coding DNA: TGCAGTGCTAGTTTGGGAGATTTCTATGACTACACCTTC. Protein sequence: CSASLGDFYDYTF. The J gene is TRBJ1-2, the V gene TRBV20-1; D remains unclear. Germline CDR1 is DFQATT and CDR2 is SNEGSKA (reference sequence). This CDR3 has 13 amino acids.

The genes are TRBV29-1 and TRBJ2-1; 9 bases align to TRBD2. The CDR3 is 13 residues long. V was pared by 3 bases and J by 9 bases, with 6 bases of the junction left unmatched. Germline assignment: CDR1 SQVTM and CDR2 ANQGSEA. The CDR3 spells CSVEETSGAEQFF. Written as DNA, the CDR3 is TGCAGCGTTGAGGAGACTAGCGGCGCTGAGCAGTTCTTC.

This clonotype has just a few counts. DNA of the CDR3: TGTGCCTGGGGAAAGCACCAAGACGAGCAGTACTTC. Amino acids: CAWGKHQDEQYF. The chain combines TRBV30 with TRBJ2-5; D uncertain. The better agreement between TRBJ2-7 and the DNA end casts doubt on the J call. From germline, CDR1 is GTSNPN and CDR2 SVGIG (reference sequence). The CDR3 has 12 amino acids.

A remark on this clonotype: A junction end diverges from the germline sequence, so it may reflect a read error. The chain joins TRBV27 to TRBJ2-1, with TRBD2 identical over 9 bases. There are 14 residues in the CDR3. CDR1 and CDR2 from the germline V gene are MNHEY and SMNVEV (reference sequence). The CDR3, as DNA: TGTGCCAGCAGTTTAGGGACTAGCTACAATGAGCGGTTCTTC. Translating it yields CASSLGTSYNERFF.

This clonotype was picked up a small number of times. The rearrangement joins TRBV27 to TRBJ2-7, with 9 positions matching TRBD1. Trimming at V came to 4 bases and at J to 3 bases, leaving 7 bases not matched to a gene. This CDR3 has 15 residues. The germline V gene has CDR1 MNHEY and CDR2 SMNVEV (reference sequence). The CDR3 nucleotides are TGTGCCAGCAGTTCGCCGGGACAGGGATACTACGAGCAGTACTTC. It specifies CASSSPGQGYYEQYF.

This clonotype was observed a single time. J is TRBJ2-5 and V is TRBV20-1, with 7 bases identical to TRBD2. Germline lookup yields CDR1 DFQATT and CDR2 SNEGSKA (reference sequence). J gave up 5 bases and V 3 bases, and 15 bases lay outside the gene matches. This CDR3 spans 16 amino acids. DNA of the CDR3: TGCAGTGCTAGTAGGCAGGGCACTAGCGACCGGGAGACCCAGTACTTC. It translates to CSASRQGTSDRETQYF.

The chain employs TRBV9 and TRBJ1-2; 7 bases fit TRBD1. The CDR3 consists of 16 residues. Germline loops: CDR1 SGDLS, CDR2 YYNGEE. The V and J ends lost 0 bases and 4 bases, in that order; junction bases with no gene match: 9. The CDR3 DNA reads TGTGCCAGCAGCGTAGACACAGGGGCGGGCCGCTATGGCTACACCTTC. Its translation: CASSVDTGAGRYGYTF.

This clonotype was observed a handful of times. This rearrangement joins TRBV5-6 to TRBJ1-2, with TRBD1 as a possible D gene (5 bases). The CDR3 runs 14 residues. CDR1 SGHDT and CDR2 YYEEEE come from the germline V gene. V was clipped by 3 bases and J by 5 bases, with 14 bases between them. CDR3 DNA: TGTGCCAGCAGCTCCCTGGTCTGGGGGTATGGCTACACCTTC. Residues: CASSSLVWGYGYTF.

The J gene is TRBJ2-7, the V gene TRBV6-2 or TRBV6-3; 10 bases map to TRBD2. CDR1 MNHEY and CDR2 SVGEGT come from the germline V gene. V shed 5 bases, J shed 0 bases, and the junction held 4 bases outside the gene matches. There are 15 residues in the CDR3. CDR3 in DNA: TGTGCCAGCAGTCTTAGCGGGAGGCCCTCCTACGAGCAGTACTTC. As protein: CASSLSGRPSYEQYF.